Each of the 5 T cell receptor beta chains below was sequenced from the same sample in a study of T-cell reconstitution after alpha-beta-depleted transplantation in children. The authors prepared the TCRbeta library with unique molecular identifiers. TCRdb reanalysed the PCR reads using MiXCR and keeps one entry per CDR3 protein. The sample contains 450,000 to 700,000 distinct CDR3 sequences, 25% to 30% of which appear only once. The sequencing used PBMCs, collected before TCRalphabeta/CD19-depleted stem cell transplant. Receptor source: a boy younger than two with Wiskott-Aldrich syndrome, due to receive a stem cell transplant.

This chain links TRBV5-1 with TRBJ2-7; a weak D match, TRBD1 (8 bases). V was cut by 2 bases and J by 3 bases, with 15 bases left in between. The germline V gene encodes CDR1 SGHRS and CDR2 YFSETQ. The CDR3 runs 15 residues. The CDR3 DNA is TGCGCCAGCAGCTTAGCGGGGACAGGCATCTACGAGCAGTACTTC. Its protein product is CASSLAGTGIYEQYF.

The chain uses TRBV5-1 and TRBJ2-7; TRBD2 agrees at 13 bases. J gave up 0 bases and V 4 bases, and 10 bases lay outside the gene matches. The CDR3 sequence is 18 residues long. The V gene's germline CDR1 is SGHRS and CDR2 YFSETQ. In DNA form, the CDR3 reads TGCGCCAGCAGCCCGACTAGCGGGAGGACCACTAGCTCCTACGAGCAGTACTTC. Protein: CASSPTSGRTTSSYEQYF. Full variable domain (rest looked up from reference TRBV5-1 and TRBJ2-7): KAGVTQTPRYLIKTRGQQVTLSCSPISGHRSVSWYQQTPGQGLQFLFEYFSETQRNKGNFPGRFSGRQFSNSRSEMNVSTLELGDSALYLCASSPTSGRTTSSYEQYFGPGTRLTVT.

J is TRBJ2-7 and V is TRBV6-1; 8 nucleotides line up with TRBD2. The trim removed 9 bases at V and 4 bases at J, leaving 11 bases unmatched. The germline CDR1 and CDR2 sequences are MNHNS and SASEGT. The CDR3 is made up of 14 amino acids. The CDR3 DNA sequence: TGTGCCAGACCCTTAGCGGGAAGGCTATACGAGCAGTACTTC. The encoded protein is CARPLAGRLYEQYF.

The chain uses TRBV7-6 and TRBJ2-3; TRBD2 matches 11 bases. J lost 0 bases, V lost 5 bases, and 10 bases had no gene match. There are 18 residues in the CDR3. The germline CDR1 and CDR2 sequences are SGHVS and FNYEAQ. For the CDR3, the DNA is TGTGCCAGCAGCCTATTCCACGGGACTAGCGGTAGCACAGATACGCAGTATTTT. This gives the protein CASSLFHGTSGSTDTQYF.

A few counts support this clonotype. V usage is TRBV11-2 and J usage is TRBJ2-7, with 7 bases identical to TRBD1. CDR1 SGHAT and CDR2 FQNNGV come from the germline V gene. With 2 bases clipped from V and 3 bases from J, the junction kept 10 bases outside the gene matches. This CDR3 comprises 16 residues. The DNA of the CDR3 is TGTGCCAGCAGCTTAAGTCTCGAGACAGGGATCTACGAGCAGTACTTC. Translation: CASSLSLETGIYEQYF.